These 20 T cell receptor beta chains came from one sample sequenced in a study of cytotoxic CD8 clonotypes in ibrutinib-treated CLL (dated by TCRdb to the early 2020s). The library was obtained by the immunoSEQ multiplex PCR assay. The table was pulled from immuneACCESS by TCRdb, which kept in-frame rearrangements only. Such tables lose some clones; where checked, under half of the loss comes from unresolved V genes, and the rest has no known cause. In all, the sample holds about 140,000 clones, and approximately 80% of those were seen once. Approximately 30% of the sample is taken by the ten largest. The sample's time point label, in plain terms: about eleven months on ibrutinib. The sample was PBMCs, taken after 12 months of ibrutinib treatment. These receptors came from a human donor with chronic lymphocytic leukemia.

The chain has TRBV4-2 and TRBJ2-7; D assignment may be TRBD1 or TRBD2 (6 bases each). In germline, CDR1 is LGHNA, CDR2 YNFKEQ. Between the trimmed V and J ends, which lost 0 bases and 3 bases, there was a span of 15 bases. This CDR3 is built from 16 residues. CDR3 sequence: CASSQDVGGKNYEQYF. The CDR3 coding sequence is TGTGCCAGCAGCCAAGATGTGGGGGGCAAAAACTACGAGCAGTACTTC.

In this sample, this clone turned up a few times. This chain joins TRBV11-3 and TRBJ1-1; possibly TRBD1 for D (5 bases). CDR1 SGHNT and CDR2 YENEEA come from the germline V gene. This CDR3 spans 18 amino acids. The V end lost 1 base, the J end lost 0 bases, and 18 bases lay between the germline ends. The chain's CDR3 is CASSLGGWARGVNTEAFF. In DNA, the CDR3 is TGTGCCAGCAGCTTAGGGGGGTGGGCAAGAGGCGTGAACACTGAAGCTTTCTTT.

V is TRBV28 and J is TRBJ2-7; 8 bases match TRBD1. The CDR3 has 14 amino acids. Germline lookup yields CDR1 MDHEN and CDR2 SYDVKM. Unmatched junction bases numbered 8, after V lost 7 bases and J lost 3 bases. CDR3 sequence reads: CASKGGTGGYEQYF. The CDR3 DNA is TGTGCCAGCAAGGGGGGAACAGGGGGCTACGAGCAGTACTTC.

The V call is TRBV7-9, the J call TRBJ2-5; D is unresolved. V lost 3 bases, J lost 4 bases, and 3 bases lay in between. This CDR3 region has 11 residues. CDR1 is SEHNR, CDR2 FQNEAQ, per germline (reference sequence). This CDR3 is CASSFSETQYF. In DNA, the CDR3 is TGTGCCAGCAGCTTTTCAGAGACCCAGTACTTC.

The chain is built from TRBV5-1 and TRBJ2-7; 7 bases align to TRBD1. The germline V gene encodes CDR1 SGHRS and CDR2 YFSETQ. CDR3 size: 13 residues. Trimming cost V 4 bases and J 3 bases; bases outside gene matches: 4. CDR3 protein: CASSGGQNYEQYF. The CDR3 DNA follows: TGCGCCAGCAGCGGGGGACAGAACTACGAGCAGTACTTC.

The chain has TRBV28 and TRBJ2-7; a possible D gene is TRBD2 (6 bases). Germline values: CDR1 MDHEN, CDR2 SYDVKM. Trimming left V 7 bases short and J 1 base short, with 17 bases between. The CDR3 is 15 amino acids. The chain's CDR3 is CASTSPGRRSYEQYF. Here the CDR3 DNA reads TGTGCCAGCACCTCCCCCGGGAGAAGGTCCTACGAGCAGTACTTC.

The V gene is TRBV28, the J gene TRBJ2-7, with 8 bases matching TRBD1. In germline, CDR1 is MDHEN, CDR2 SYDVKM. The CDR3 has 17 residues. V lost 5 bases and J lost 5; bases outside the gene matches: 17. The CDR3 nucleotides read TGTGCCAGCAGTCCTGGACAGGGTCTAGGTTTGGGACACGAGCAGTACTTC. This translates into CASSPGQGLGLGHEQYF.

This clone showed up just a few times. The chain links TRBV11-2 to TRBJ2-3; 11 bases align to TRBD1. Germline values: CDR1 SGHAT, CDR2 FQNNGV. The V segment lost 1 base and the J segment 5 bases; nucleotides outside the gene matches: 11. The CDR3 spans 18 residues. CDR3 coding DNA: TGTGCCAGCAGCTTAGCCTACGTCGGGACAGGGGGGGGAGATACGCAGTATTTT. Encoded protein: CASSLAYVGTGGGDTQYF.

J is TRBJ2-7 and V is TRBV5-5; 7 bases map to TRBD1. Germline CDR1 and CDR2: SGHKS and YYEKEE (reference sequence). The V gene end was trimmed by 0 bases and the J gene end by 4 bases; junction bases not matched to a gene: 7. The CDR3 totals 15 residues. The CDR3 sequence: CASSLGLDREYEQYF. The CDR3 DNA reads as TGTGCCAGCAGCTTGGGTTTAGACAGGGAATACGAGCAGTACTTC.

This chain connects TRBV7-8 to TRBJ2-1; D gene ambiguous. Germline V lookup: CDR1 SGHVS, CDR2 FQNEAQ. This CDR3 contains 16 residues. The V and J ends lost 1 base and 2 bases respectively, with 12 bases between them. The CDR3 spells CASSLGLGPAYNEQFF. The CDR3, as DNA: TGTGCCAGCAGCTTAGGATTAGGCCCGGCCTACAATGAGCAGTTCTTC.

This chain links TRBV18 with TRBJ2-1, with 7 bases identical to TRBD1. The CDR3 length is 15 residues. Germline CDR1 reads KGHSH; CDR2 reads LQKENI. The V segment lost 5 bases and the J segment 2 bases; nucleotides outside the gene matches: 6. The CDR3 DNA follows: TGTGCCAGCTCATCGGGACAGAGCCCCTACAATGAGCAGTTCTTC. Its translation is CASSSGQSPYNEQFF. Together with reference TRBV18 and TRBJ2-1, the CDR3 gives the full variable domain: NAGVMQNPRHLVRRRGQEARLRCSPMKGHSHVYWYRQLPEEGLKFMVYLQKENIIDESGMPKERFSAEFPKEGPSILRIQQVVRGDSAAYFCASSSGQSPYNEQFFGPGTRLTVL.

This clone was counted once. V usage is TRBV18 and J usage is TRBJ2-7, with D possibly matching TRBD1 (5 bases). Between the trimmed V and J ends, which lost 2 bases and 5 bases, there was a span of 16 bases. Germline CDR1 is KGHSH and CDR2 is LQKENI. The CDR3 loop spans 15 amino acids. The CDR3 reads CASSPSRQGGHEQYF. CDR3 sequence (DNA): TGTGCCAGCTCACCAAGCCGGCAGGGTGGCCACGAGCAGTACTTC.

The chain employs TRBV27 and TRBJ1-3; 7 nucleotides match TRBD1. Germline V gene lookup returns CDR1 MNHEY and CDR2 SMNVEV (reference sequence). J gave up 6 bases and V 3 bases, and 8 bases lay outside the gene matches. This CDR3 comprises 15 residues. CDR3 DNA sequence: TGTGCCAGCAGTTTGTCGTACAGGGGAGAAAACACCATATATTTT. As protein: CASSLSYRGENTIYF.

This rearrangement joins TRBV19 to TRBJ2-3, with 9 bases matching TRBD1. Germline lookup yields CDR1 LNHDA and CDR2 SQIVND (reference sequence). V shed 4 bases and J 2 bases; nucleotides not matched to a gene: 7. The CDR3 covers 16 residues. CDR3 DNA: TGTGCCAGTAGTAACGACAGGGGGGGGTACACAGATACGCAGTATTTT. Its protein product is CASSNDRGGYTDTQYF. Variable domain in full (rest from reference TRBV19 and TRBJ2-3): DGGITQSPKYLFRKEGQNVTLSCEQNLNHDAMYWYRQDPGQGLRLIYYSQIVNDFQKGDIAEGYSVSREKKESFPLTVTSAQKNPTAFYLCASSNDRGGYTDTQYFGPGTRLTVL.

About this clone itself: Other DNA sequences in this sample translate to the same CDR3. In DNA, the CDR3 is TGTGCCAGCAGCCCTATCGGGGGTAGCACAGATACGCAGTATTTT. It specifies CASSPIGGSTDTQYF. This chain connects TRBV7-3 to TRBJ2-3, with D possibly being TRBD2 (6 bases). Trimming shortened V by 5 bases and J by 0 bases, and 12 bases separated the two germline ends. This CDR3 is 15 amino acids long. Germline CDR1 reads SGHTA; CDR2 reads FQGTGA.

In DNA, the CDR3 is TGTGCCAGCAGTTACAGGGGAATCTCCTACGAGCAGTACTTC. Translated: CASSYRGISYEQYF. V is TRBV11-2 and J is TRBJ2-7; 7 bases map to TRBD1. V was pared by 6 bases and J by 0 bases, with 5 bases of the junction left unmatched. The CDR3 spans 14 residues. The germline V gene has CDR1 SGHAT and CDR2 FQNNGV.

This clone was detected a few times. CDR3 sequence (DNA): TGCGCCAGCAGCCAAGATCATCAGCTTACGCAGTATTTT. Residues: CASSQDHQLTQYF. The chain joins TRBV4-1 to TRBJ2-3; no clear D. The ends were cut back, 0 bases at V and 8 bases at J, with 9 bases in the middle. Germline V lookup: CDR1 MGHRA, CDR2 YSYEKL. The CDR3 sequence is 13 residues long.

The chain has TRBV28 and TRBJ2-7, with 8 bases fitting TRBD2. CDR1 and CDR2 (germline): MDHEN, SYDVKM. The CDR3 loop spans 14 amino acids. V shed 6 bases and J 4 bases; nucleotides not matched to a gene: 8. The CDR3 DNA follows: TGTGCCAGCAGAGCGGCGGGGGGAGGATACGAGCAGTACTTC. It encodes CASRAAGGGYEQYF.

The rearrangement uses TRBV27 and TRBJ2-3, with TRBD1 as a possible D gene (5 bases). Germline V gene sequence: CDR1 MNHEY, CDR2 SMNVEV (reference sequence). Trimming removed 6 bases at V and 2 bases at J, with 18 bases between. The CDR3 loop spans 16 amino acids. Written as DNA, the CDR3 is TGTGCCAGCAGACAAAGTGGAGACAGACCCACAGATACGCAGTATTTT. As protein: CASRQSGDRPTDTQYF.

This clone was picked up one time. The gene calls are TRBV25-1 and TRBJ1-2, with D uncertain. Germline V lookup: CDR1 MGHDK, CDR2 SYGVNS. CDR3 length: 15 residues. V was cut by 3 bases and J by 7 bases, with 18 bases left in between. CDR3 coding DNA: TGTGCCAGCAGTGAGCCGGGATCTACGCTCCGTGGCTACACCTTC. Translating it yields CASSEPGSTLRGYTF.